Below are 29 T cell receptor beta chains sequenced from a single sample in a study of T cell changes during pregnancy in multiple sclerosis. TCRdb keeps only in-frame clones here, not all; method: immunoSEQ multiplex PCR. The sample holds tens of thousands of clones, roughly 91% seen once. The specimen comprised CD4+ T cells from peripheral blood mononuclear cells, sampled in the first trimester of pregnancy. These receptors all stem from a female donor with multiple sclerosis, enrolled in a pregnancy study.

The sample holds one count of this clone. The rearrangement joins TRBV5-4 to TRBJ2-1; no definite D call. Germline CDR1 and CDR2: SGHNT and YYREEE (reference sequence). Trimming shortened V by 4 bases and J by 6 bases, and 17 bases separated the two germline ends. The CDR3 has 15 residues. CDR3 nucleotides: TGTGCCAGCAGCGCCCGGTCCGGAGACTTCAATGAGCAGTTCTTC. Translated: CASSARSGDFNEQFF. Full variable domain (outside the CDR3, taken from reference TRBV5-4 and TRBJ2-1): ETGVTQSPTHLIKTRGQQVTLRCSSQSGHNTVSWYQQALGQGPQFIFQYYREEENGRGNFPPRFSGLQFPNYSSELNVNALELDDSALYLCASSARSGDFNEQFFGPGTRLTVL.

The chain recombines TRBV6-1 with TRBJ2-7; TRBD1 aligns across 9 bases. This CDR3 is built from 13 residues. J gave up 2 bases and V 8 bases, and 4 bases lay outside the gene matches. Germline V gives CDR1 MNHNS, CDR2 SASEGT. CDR3 residues: CASGDRVPYEQYF. CDR3 DNA: TGTGCCAGCGGGGACAGGGTCCCCTACGAGCAGTACTTC.

The chain carries TRBV6-4 and TRBJ2-1; 8 nucleotides align to TRBD1. This CDR3 contains 15 residues. Germline loops: CDR1 MRHNA, CDR2 SNTAGT. Trimming took 5 bases from V and 5 from J; bases not matched to a gene: 8. CDR3 in DNA: TGTGCCAGCAGTCCCGACAGGGGCCAGGACAATGAGCAGTTCTTC. Protein sequence: CASSPDRGQDNEQFF.

In this sample, this clone turned up once. The V and J genes are TRBV21-1 and TRBJ2-7; TRBD1, the D gene given by the table, was not confirmed from the DNA. TRBV21-1 is flagged as a pseudogene. The CDR3 length is 15 residues. CDR3 loop: CASSKRDRATDEQYF. DNA for the CDR3: TGTGCCAGCAGCAAACGGGACAGGGCGACTGACGAGCAGTACTTC.

The CDR3 sequence: CASSLRQLTGELFF. DNA of the CDR3: TGTGCCAGTAGTCTAAGACAGTTAACCGGGGAGCTGTTTTTT. This chain connects TRBV19 to TRBJ2-2; possibly TRBD1 for D (5 bases). V was shortened by 5 bases and J by 5 bases, with 12 bases between the two germline ends. Germline CDR1 and CDR2: LNHDA and SQIVND (reference sequence). The CDR3 is made up of 14 amino acids.

The rearrangement joins TRBV5-1 to TRBJ2-2; maybe TRBD1 (6 bases). This CDR3 comprises 18 residues. The V gene's germline CDR1 is SGHRS and CDR2 YFSETQ. Deletions cut 1 base from V and 4 bases from J, with 20 bases between. The CDR3 sequence is CASSLQLIGTTITGELFF. The CDR3 nucleotides are TGCGCCAGCAGCTTGCAACTCATTGGGACAACAATCACCGGGGAGCTGTTTTTT. Combining the CDR3 with reference TRBV5-1 and TRBJ2-2 gives the whole variable domain KAGVTQTPRYLIKTRGQQVTLSCSPISGHRSVSWYQQTPGQGLQFLFEYFSETQRNKGNFPGRFSGRQFSNSRSEMNVSTLELGDSALYLCASSLQLIGTTITGELFFGEGSRLTVL.

This chain joins TRBV27 and TRBJ2-1; D is uncertain. Germline V gene lookup returns CDR1 MNHEY and CDR2 SMNVEV (reference sequence). V was shortened by 8 bases and J by 6 bases, with 8 bases between the two germline ends. The CDR3 covers 11 residues. The CDR3 nucleotides are TGTGCCAGCCATGGGCCCAATGAGCAGTTCTTC. Its protein product is CASHGPNEQFF.

The chain combines TRBV30 with TRBJ2-3, with TRBD2 matching 12 bases. The germline V gene has CDR1 GTSNPN and CDR2 SVGIG (reference sequence). CDR3 size: 15 residues. With V trimmed by 4 bases and J by 3 bases, 5 bases remained unmatched. The CDR3 is CAWTLAGGLTDTQYF. The CDR3 bases are TGTGCCTGGACCCTAGCGGGAGGGCTTACAGATACGCAGTATTTT.

The rearrangement uses TRBV5-4 and TRBJ2-7; TRBD2 aligns across 9 bases. Germline V gene lookup returns CDR1 SGHNT and CDR2 YYREEE (reference sequence). Trimming took 4 bases from V and 5 from J; bases not matched to a gene: 10. This CDR3 region has 15 residues. In DNA form, the CDR3 reads TGTGCCAGCAGCCCGCCGGGCGGGAGGGAGGACGAGCAGTACTTC. Its translation is CASSPPGGREDEQYF.

The chain carries TRBV6-5 and TRBJ2-1; a weak D match, TRBD2 (6 bases). CDR1 is MNHEY, CDR2 SVGAGI, per germline. This CDR3 comprises 15 residues. Trimming took off 6 bases at V and 1 base at J, with 13 bases between the two ends. DNA of the CDR3: TGTGCCAGCAGCACCACGGGAGTGTCCTACAATGAGCAGTTCTTC. It specifies CASSTTGVSYNEQFF.

This clone has more than one count but fewer than ten. The rearrangement uses TRBV6-1 and TRBJ2-2, with 7 bases lining up with TRBD1. This CDR3 has 12 amino acids. The J segment lost 5 bases and the V segment lost 6 bases, leaving 0 bases of the junction unmatched. CDR1 and CDR2 from the germline V gene are MNHNS and SASEGT. CDR3 sequence: CASRTGTGELFF. CDR3 coding DNA: TGTGCCAGCAGGACAGGGACCGGGGAGCTGTTTTTT.

This sequence joins TRBV5-4 and TRBJ2-1, with TRBD2 identical over 9 bases. The CDR3 contains 15 residues. CDR1 and CDR2 (germline): SGHNT, YYREEE (reference sequence). Trimming took 4 bases from V and 10 from J; bases not matched to a gene: 12. CDR3 bases: TGTGCCAGCAGCCCACTAGCGGGTATGACAATGGAGCAGTTCTTC. It is translated as CASSPLAGMTMEQFF.

This chain uses TRBV4-1 with TRBJ2-1; 9 bases align to TRBD1. CDR1 is MGHRA and CDR2 is YSYEKL in the germline V gene. V was pared by 4 bases and J by 3 bases, with 4 bases of the junction left unmatched. CDR3 size: 15 residues. CDR3 DNA: TGCGCCAGCAGCCGACAGGGGGTAGGCTACAATGAGCAGTTCTTC. Translation: CASSRQGVGYNEQFF.

This clone is a singleton in its sample. This chain connects TRBV2 to TRBJ1-3; tentative D call: TRBD1 (6 bases). The germline V gene encodes CDR1 SNHLY and CDR2 FYNNEI. V shed 2 bases and J shed 2 bases, with 13 bases lying between them. This CDR3 region has 16 residues. As DNA, the CDR3 is TGTGCCAGCAGTGAACAGGGGCTTTTTACTGGAAACACCATATATTTT. Amino acid sequence: CASSEQGLFTGNTIYF. Complete variable domain (other parts from reference TRBV2 and TRBJ1-3): EPEVTQTPSHQVTQMGQEVILRCVPISNHLYFYWYRQILGQKVEFLVSFYNNEISEKSEIFDDQFSVERPDGSNFTLKIRSTKLEDSAMYFCASSEQGLFTGNTIYFGEGSWLTVV.

This chain uses TRBV5-1 with TRBJ1-2, with unresolved D. The germline CDR1 and CDR2 sequences are SGHRS and YFSETQ. V was cut by 7 bases and J by 4 bases, with 20 bases left in between. The CDR3 consists of 15 residues. The CDR3 DNA is TGCGCCAGCGGCCCCGGCGGGGTAGGGTTCTATGGCTACACCTTC. It is translated as CASGPGGVGFYGYTF.

The chain links TRBV5-8 to TRBJ1-2; a weak D match, TRBD1 (6 bases). This CDR3 has 15 residues. Trimming left V 0 bases short and J 4 bases short, with 13 bases between. The germline V gene has CDR1 SGHTS and CDR2 YDEGEE. The CDR3 DNA sequence: TGTGCCAGCAGCTTGGCCAACAGGGTAGTCTATGGCTACACCTTC. Its translation is CASSLANRVVYGYTF.

This chain joins TRBV23-1 and TRBJ1-1, with 9 bases lining up with TRBD1. TRBV23-1 is annotated as an ORF whose role is uncertain. This CDR3 region has 15 residues. J gave up 5 bases and V 7 bases, and 11 bases lay outside the gene matches. CDR3 in amino acids: CASTQETGGRTEAFF. CDR3 nucleotide sequence: TGCGCCAGCACCCAGGAGACAGGGGGGCGAACTGAAGCTTTCTTT.

V gene TRBV6-1 combines with J gene TRBJ1-5; D remains unclear. V was cut by 0 bases and J by 0 bases, with 6 bases left in between. The V gene's germline CDR1 is MNHNS and CDR2 SASEGT. The CDR3 spans 15 residues. CDR3 in amino acids: CASSEAAYSNQPQHF. The CDR3, as DNA: TGTGCCAGCAGTGAAGCGGCATATAGCAATCAGCCCCAGCATTTT.

This clone was counted a single time. CDR3 in amino acids: CASSLAPGLAGGFGELFF. CDR3 nucleotides: TGTGCCAGCAGCTTAGCGCCTGGACTAGCGGGAGGTTTCGGGGAGCTGTTTTTT. The chain uses TRBV7-2 and TRBJ2-2, with 14 bases fitting TRBD2. J lost 7 bases, V lost 0 bases, and 7 bases had no gene match. There are 18 residues in the CDR3. Germline CDR1 is SGHTA and CDR2 is FQGNSA.

About this clone: Relative to the germline gene, one junction end is altered; a read error may explain this. The chain is built from TRBV6-6 and TRBJ1-1; 8 bases map to TRBD1. CDR1 is MNHNY, CDR2 SVGAGI, per germline (reference sequence). This CDR3 spans 15 amino acids. CDR3 bases: TGTGCCAGCAGTACCGACAGGGGCCTGAACAGTGAAGCTTTCTTT. Translated: CASSTDRGLNSEAFF.

This chain links TRBV7-8 with TRBJ2-1; 8 bases are shared with TRBD2. This CDR3 has 15 amino acids. The trim removed 0 bases at V and 9 bases at J, leaving 7 bases unmatched. The V gene's germline CDR1 is SGHVS and CDR2 FQNEAQ. The CDR3 nucleotides read TGTGCCAGCAGCTTAGCAGGGCGGGGGGTCACTGAGCAGTTCTTC. It specifies CASSLAGRGVTEQFF.

The chain employs TRBV25-1 and TRBJ2-3, with D maybe TRBD2 (7 bases). Germline V gives CDR1 MGHDK, CDR2 SYGVNS. The CDR3 has 18 residues. Trimming cost V 1 base and J 0 bases, with 17 bases left between them. The CDR3: CASSESRGGGSSTDTQYF. DNA of the CDR3: TGTGCCAGCAGTGAATCCAGAGGGGGGGGGTCTAGCACAGATACGCAGTATTTT.

The genes are TRBV28 and TRBJ2-1; 10 nucleotides match TRBD1. CDR3 length: 16 amino acids. Trimming at V came to 2 bases and at J to 4 bases, leaving 5 bases not matched to a gene. Germline V gene lookup returns CDR1 MDHEN and CDR2 SYDVKM. CDR3 DNA sequence: TGTGCCAGCAGTTTAAGATGGGACAGGGGATACAATGAGCAGTTCTTC. The encoded protein is CASSLRWDRGYNEQFF.

The chain uses TRBV9 and TRBJ2-3; D not resolved. CDR3 length equals 16 residues. Germline CDR1 and CDR2: SGDLS and YYNGEE. V was shortened by 4 bases and J by 3 bases, with 18 bases between the two germline ends. CDR3 region: CASSPQSGFWTDTQYF. The CDR3 DNA reads TGTGCCAGCAGCCCCCAGTCCGGGTTCTGGACAGATACGCAGTATTTT.

The rearrangement uses TRBV5-1 and TRBJ1-1; a possible D gene is TRBD1 (6 bases). Germline CDR1 and CDR2: SGHRS and YFSETQ. Between the trimmed V and J ends, which lost 1 base and 0 bases, there was a span of 13 bases. The CDR3 loop spans 16 amino acids. The CDR3: CASSLLPQGMNTEAFF. The CDR3 region has the DNA TGCGCCAGCAGCTTGCTTCCACAGGGTATGAACACTGAAGCTTTCTTT.

The chain links TRBV29-1 to TRBJ1-1, with TRBD1 as a possible D gene (6 bases). The CDR3 extends over 11 amino acids. Germline V gene lookup returns CDR1 SQVTM and CDR2 ANQGSEA. V was clipped by 6 bases and J by 11 bases, with 16 bases between them. The CDR3 loop reads CSVIQGFAAFF. CDR3 sequence (DNA): TGCAGCGTCATACAGGGCTTCGCGGCTTTCTTT.

The table lists this clone with a count of one. The rearrangement uses TRBV5-1 and TRBJ2-7, with 8 bases that match TRBD1. Germline V gene sequence: CDR1 SGHRS, CDR2 YFSETQ. The V gene end was trimmed by 1 base and the J gene end by 5 bases; junction bases not matched to a gene: 11. The CDR3 extends over 16 amino acids. Here the CDR3 reads CASSLMGRGQGNEQYF. CDR3 in DNA: TGCGCCAGCAGCTTGATGGGCAGGGGGCAGGGCAACGAGCAGTACTTC.

The chain carries TRBV19 and TRBJ2-2, with 11 positions matching TRBD2. CDR3 length equals 15 residues. J was trimmed by 8 bases and V by 5 bases; bases with no gene match: 7. Germline V gene data show CDR1 as LNHDA and CDR2 as SQIVND (reference sequence). CDR3 DNA: TGTGCCAGTAGTTTTAGCGGGAGGGCCGGTGGGGAGCTGTTTTTT. Its translation is CASSFSGRAGGELFF.

The chain links TRBV9 to TRBJ2-1; 9 bases agree with TRBD2. Looked up from germline, CDR1 is SGDLS and CDR2 is YYNGEE. The J segment lost 13 bases and the V segment lost 1 base, leaving 12 bases of the junction unmatched. The CDR3 totals 15 residues. CDR3 in DNA: TGTGCCAGCAGCGTAATTAGCGGGAGAAAGGGGATACAGTTCTTC. Its protein is CASSVISGRKGIQFF.